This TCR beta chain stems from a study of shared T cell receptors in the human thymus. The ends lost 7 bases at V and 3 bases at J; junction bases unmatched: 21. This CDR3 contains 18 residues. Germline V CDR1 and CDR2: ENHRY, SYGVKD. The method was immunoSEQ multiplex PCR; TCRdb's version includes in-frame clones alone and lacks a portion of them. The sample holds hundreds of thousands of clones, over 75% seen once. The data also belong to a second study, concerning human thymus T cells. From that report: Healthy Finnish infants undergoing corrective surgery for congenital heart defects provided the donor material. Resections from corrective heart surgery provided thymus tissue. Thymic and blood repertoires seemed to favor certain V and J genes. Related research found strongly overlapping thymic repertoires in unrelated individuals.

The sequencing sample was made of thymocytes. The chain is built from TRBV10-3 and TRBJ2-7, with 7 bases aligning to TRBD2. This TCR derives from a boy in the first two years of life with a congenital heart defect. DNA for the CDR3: TGTGCCATCACTGACAGAAAGAGGGACGGGACTACTGTCTACGAGCAGTACTTC. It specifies CAITDRKRDGTTVYEQYF.